This T cell receptor (beta chain) was obtained from a study of Tregs in tolerant kidney transplant recipients. This table comes from immunoSEQ multiplex PCR, and its TCRdb copy is limited to in-frame clones, with some not included. The table records about 52,000 clones, around 93% of them present only once. Recipients received nonmyeloablative bone marrow transplants from related graft donors, with transient mixed chimerism. Unstimulated Tregs (CD4+CD25+CD127-) and CD4+CD25- non-Tregs were sorted from PBMCs. Trimming cost V 0 bases and J 2 bases; bases outside gene matches: 4. The germline V gene encodes CDR1 MNHNY and CDR2 SVGAGI (reference sequence). The CDR3 consists of 15 residues.

This sequence joins TRBV6-6 and TRBJ2-7; 7 nucleotides line up with TRBD2. The sequencing here drew on CD8+ T cells from blood (PBMCs), taken 24 months after the transplant. This receptor was obtained from a human patient who received a combined kidney and bone marrow transplant. The T cells may come from the graft donor. CDR3 DNA: TGTGCCAGCAGTTACTCCGGCAGCGGGACCTACGAGCAGTACTTC. Translated, it gives CASSYSGSGTYEQYF.